This entry features one TCR beta chain sequence. In the authors' workflow: Counts of nucleated cells, estimated from reference gene primer amplification, were obtained. TCRdb's copy holds only in-frame clones and misses some; the assay was immunoSEQ multiplex PCR. V, J and clone size derive from that table, while D and trimming were established from the DNA sequence. The sample contains around 80,000 clones, 82% of which appear only once. The data stem from a study of blood T cell repertoires in COVID-19. Study details: The study drew acute and convalescent COVID-19 samples from the United States, Italy and Spain. The cDNA or gDNA used as material had been derived from T cells, B-cell-depleted T cells, or PBMCs.

The source is a man aged 80 or over with acute or convalescent COVID-19. The specimen was peripheral blood.

The CDR3 coding sequence is TGTGCCAGCAGCCTAAGGACTAGTCCCAGCACAGATACGCAGTATTTT. Translation: CASSLRTSPSTDTQYF. This chain links TRBV5-6 with TRBJ2-3; 7 bases are shared with TRBD2. J was trimmed by 0 bases and V by 4 bases; bases with no gene match: 8. The germline V gene has CDR1 SGHDT and CDR2 YYEEEE. The CDR3 has 16 amino acids.